This T cell receptor beta chain was recorded in a study of blood T cell repertoires in COVID-19. This clone occurred a few times. Trimming pared 5 bases from V and 6 bases from J, leaving 8 bases between. CDR1 and CDR2 from the germline V gene are MDHEN and SYDVKM. The CDR3 spans 12 residues. Under the authors' procedure: Reference gene primer amplification gave estimated nucleated cell counts. Repertoires were generated with immunoSEQ multiplex PCR, while TCRdb's copy carries only in-frame clones and drops some. The V and J calls and clone size are taken from that table; D and trimming were inferred from the DNA. The sample shows 250,000 to 300,000 clones, roughly 90% of them seen only once.

The V gene is TRBV28, the J gene TRBJ1-5, with D unclear. This sequence was found in a woman in her thirties with COVID-19, enrolled during active disease. The sample consisted of peripheral blood. CDR3 loop: CASSLPGQPQHF. CDR3 nucleotide sequence: TGTGCCAGCAGTCTTCCAGGTCAGCCCCAGCATTTT.